Below, one T cell receptor (beta chain) is given with its context. Its antigen is unidentified. The data were taken from a study of T cell repertoires in cytomegalovirus infection. Study summary: CMV epitopes used comprised recently identified HLA-C-restricted ones and well-studied HLA-B-restricted ones. A matching HLA type, together with CMV infection, was signaled by public TCR beta signatures.

TCRdb redid the calling of the reads with MiXCR, one entry per CDR3 protein. Altogether about 110,000 distinct CDR3 sequences are present, around 40% being singletons, with the ten largest covering roughly 70%. V was clipped by 6 bases and J by 5 bases, with 20 bases between them. From germline, CDR1 is SGHVS and CDR2 FNYEAQ. CDR3 size: 16 residues. Overall study findings and caveats: Using cumulative public TCR beta family frequency, the authors identified those who carried CMV together with the relevant HLA. HLA-C-restricted CMV clonotypes gave the most frequent clonotype in two of eight donors.

V is TRBV7-6 and J is TRBJ2-1; D may be TRBD1 (5 bases). The clonotype originates from a human donor in good health (CMV status not recorded). Some clones in this sample may be carry-over from other donors' samples. The specimen was CD8+ T cells from cultured PBMCs, collected from culture after CMV antigen stimulation. The CDR3: CASRPLRVIKDNEQFF. The CDR3 DNA reads TGTGCCAGCAGACCCCTCAGGGTCATCAAGGACAATGAGCAGTTCTTC.